This section outlines one T cell receptor beta chain sequence together with its context. As yet, its antigen is unknown. The data stem from a study of cytomegalovirus exposure and HLA in healthy donors. Study-wide findings and caveats: Most TCR beta V segments were productive about 87% or about 30% of the time in an earlier analysis. Later work showed greater clonal expansion in HLA-associated TCR beta chains than in equally common others.

Per the germline V gene, CDR1 is SGHNT and CDR2 is YYREEE (reference sequence). The ends were cut back, 4 bases at V and 3 bases at J, with 14 bases in the middle. CDR3 length: 15 residues. The study ran its PCR with 60 Vbeta and 13 Jbeta primers. Generated by immunoSEQ multiplex PCR, the TCRdb table keeps only in-frame clones and is missing some. The sample records about 130,000 clones, roughly 78% being singletons. The sample was PBMCs. The chain combines TRBV5-4 with TRBJ2-1; perhaps TRBD2 as D (6 bases). The receptor was derived from a man aged 40-49 years in good health and CMV-seropositive. This CDR3 reads CASSLSSVGYNEQFF. The CDR3 DNA reads as TGTGCCAGCAGCCTGTCTAGCGTGGGCTACAATGAGCAGTTCTTC.